This TCR beta chain comes out of a study of OX40 agonist ivuxolimab in advanced cancers. Across the whole study: Melanoma, hepatocellular carcinoma, head and neck or renal cell cancer occurred in dose-escalation patients. The group had a mean age of about 64 years, ranged from roughly 20 to 80, and was just under 85% male.

Sequencing used immunoSEQ multiplex PCR; TCRdb keeps in-frame clones, though not all of them. This sample has 70,000 or so clones; 70% to 90% occur once, and the top ten carry around 2.3%. The CDR3 is made up of 15 amino acids. V gave up 0 bases and J gave up 2 bases, with 10 bases separating them. Germline V gives CDR1 SGHNT, CDR2 YYREEE (reference sequence). Autoimmune disease history or systemic immunosuppression was exclusionary. The TCR originated in an adult with an advanced solid tumor such as melanoma, head and neck, liver or kidney cancer. This chain joins TRBV5-4 and TRBJ2-3; TRBD1 might be the D (5 bases). The starting material was CD4+ or CD8+ T cells sorted from blood, obtained in a trial of the OX40 agonist ivuxolimab. DNA for the CDR3: TGTGCCAGCAGCTTGGCTAGGGGATCCACAGATACGCAGTATTTT. Translating gives CASSLARGSTDTQYF. Filled out from reference TRBV5-4 and TRBJ2-3, the complete variable domain reads ETGVTQSPTHLIKTRGQQVTLRCSSQSGHNTVSWYQQALGQGPQFIFQYYREEENGRGNFPPRFSGLQFPNYSSELNVNALELDDSALYLCASSLARGSTDTQYFGPGTRLTVL.